This TCR beta chain was documented in a study of control samples from healthy donors and cancer patients. Assay used: immunoSEQ multiplex PCR; TCRdb lists only in-frame clones, some missing. The sample consists of about 94,000 clones, approximately 90% of them appearing once. Per germline, CDR1 WNHNN and CDR2 SYGVQD (reference sequence). The CDR3 contains 15 residues. V dropped 2 bases and J dropped 6 bases, with 16 bases sitting between them. This receptor was identified in a woman aged 18-30 years in good health. The V call is TRBV10-1, the J call TRBJ1-2; tentatively, D is TRBD1 (5 bases). The specimen was blood. CDR3 sequence: CASSEHGGLTHGYTF. The CDR3 nucleotides are TGCGCCAGCAGTGAGCACGGGGGACTTACTCATGGCTACACCTTC.